This passage covers 10 T cell receptor beta chains from one sample sequenced in a study of T-cell memory formation after mild COVID-19. TCRdb used MiXCR to reprocess the 5' RACE reads, holding one entry per CDR3 protein. The sample consists of 350,000 or so distinct CDR3 sequences, 20% of them appearing once. The specimen was PBMCs or a T cell subset sorted from them (not recorded which). The source of these receptors is a man younger than 35 who had mild COVID-19 (a few samples of this study predate the infection). Cell type and time point are not known.

The chain employs TRBV7-2 and TRBJ2-3; perhaps TRBD2 as D (5 bases). The CDR3 totals 14 residues. With 4 bases removed from V and 5 bases from J, the gap between germline ends came to 13 bases. Germline CDR1 is SGHTA and CDR2 is FQGNSA. DNA for the CDR3: TGTGCCAGCAGCTCCAGAGGGTTTGTAGATACGCAGTATTTT. Protein product: CASSSRGFVDTQYF.

The genes are TRBV7-9 and TRBJ2-7, with 9 bases lining up with TRBD1. V trimming: 4 bases; J trimming: 6 bases; junction bases outside the gene matches: 7. This CDR3 has 14 amino acids. CDR1 SEHNR and CDR2 FQNEAQ come from the germline V gene (reference sequence). The CDR3 loop reads CASSSQGQGAEQYV. The DNA for the CDR3 is TGTGCCAGCAGCTCACAGGGACAGGGAGCCGAGCAGTACGTC.

This clonotype was picked up a small number of times. The CDR3 spells CASSSERGSNTDTQYF. DNA of the CDR3: TGTGCCAGCAGCTCAGAGCGGGGTTCGAACACAGATACGCAGTATTTT. V gene TRBV11-1 combines with J gene TRBJ2-3, with 7 positions matching TRBD2. Germline lookup yields CDR1 SGHAT and CDR2 FQDESV (reference sequence). V lost 4 bases and J lost 2; bases outside the gene matches: 9. This CDR3 has 16 residues.

This clonotype has just a few counts. J is TRBJ2-1 and V is TRBV9; weak D call: TRBD2 (6 bases). From germline, CDR1 is SGDLS and CDR2 YYNGEE. The CDR3 is 15 residues long. V was cut by 4 bases and J by 6 bases, with 17 bases left in between. The CDR3 sequence is CASSNHPGLSNEQFF. The CDR3, as DNA: TGTGCCAGCAGCAACCACCCTGGACTATCCAATGAGCAGTTCTTC.

This chain links TRBV12-3 or TRBV12-4 with TRBJ1-2; D might be TRBD1 (6 bases). The length of the CDR3 is 13 residues. V was clipped by 5 bases and J by 4 bases, with 11 bases between them. This CDR3 is CASSTQGFYGYTF. CDR3 sequence (DNA): TGTGCCAGCAGTACCCAGGGGTTCTATGGCTACACCTTC.

This chain links TRBV2 with TRBJ2-3; D is uncertain. The CDR3 sequence is 11 residues long. The V end lost 5 bases, the J end lost 8 bases, and 8 bases lay between the germline ends. CDR1 and CDR2 from the germline V gene are SNHLY and FYNNEI. The CDR3 DNA reads as TGTGCCAGCAGTACAGACACTACGCAGTATTTT. It encodes CASSTDTTQYF.

CDR3 bases: TGTGCCAGCAGCTTGGAGTCTAGCGGGGGAACAGATACGCAGTATTTT. Protein: CASSLESSGGTDTQYF. J is TRBJ2-3 and V is TRBV5-6; 10 bases line up with TRBD2. The CDR3 runs to 16 residues. V gave up 0 bases and J gave up 3 bases; unmatched junction bases: 4. The germline gives CDR1 SGHDT, CDR2 YYEEEE. Drawing the rest from reference TRBV5-6 and TRBJ2-3, the complete variable domain is DAGVTQSPTHLIKTRGQQVTLRCSPKSGHDTVSWYQQALGQGPQFIFQYYEEEERQRGNFPDRFSGHQFPNYSSELNVNALLLGDSALYLCASSLESSGGTDTQYFGPGTRLTVL.

In its sample, this clonotype was seen a few times. The gene calls are TRBV4-3 and TRBJ2-5; TRBD1 aligns across 11 bases. J gave up 5 bases and V 5 bases, and 10 bases lay outside the gene matches. CDR3 length: 16 residues. CDR1 is LGHNA and CDR2 is YSLEER in the germline V gene. The CDR3 is CASSKTGQGDWETQYF. The CDR3 bases are TGCGCCAGCAGCAAAACGGGACAGGGGGATTGGGAGACCCAGTACTTC.

Here the CDR3 DNA reads TGTGCCATCAGGGAACAGGCGAGAAACACCATATATTTT. Translating gives CAIREQARNTIYF. V gene TRBV10-3 combines with J gene TRBJ1-3, with a possible D match to TRBD1 (5 bases). Trimming shortened V by 6 bases and J by 5 bases, and 11 bases separated the two germline ends. The CDR3 spans 13 residues. Germline values: CDR1 ENHRY, CDR2 SYGVKD.

This clonotype was observed a handful of times. This chain joins TRBV12-3 or TRBV12-4 and TRBJ2-6; the D gene is possibly TRBD1 (5 bases). The CDR3 has 16 amino acids. Trimming cost V 4 bases and J 0 bases, with 10 bases left between them. The CDR3 bases are TGTGCCAGCAGTTCTCGGACACACTCTGGGGCCAACGTCCTGACTTTC. Translation: CASSSRTHSGANVLTF.